Presented here are 2 T cell receptor beta chains from one specimen sequenced in a study of control samples from healthy donors and cancer patients. Sequencing used immunoSEQ multiplex PCR; TCRdb keeps in-frame clones, though not all of them. The sample contains some 95,000 clones, 80% to 95% of which appear only once. Sequencing used blood. The receptors were sampled from a human donor in good health. The donor label of this sample is uncertain.

This clone was seen just once. One end of the junction varies from germline; a read error may be responsible. The chain has TRBV19 and TRBJ1-5; D is undetermined. The CDR3 has 16 residues. Germline CDR1 reads LNHDA; CDR2 reads SQIVND (reference sequence). Here the CDR3 DNA reads TGTGCCAGTAGAATAGTCCCCTCAGACGAGGGTCAGCCCCAGCATTTT. Amino acids: CASRIVPSDEGQPQHF.

The V call is TRBV4-3, the J call TRBJ1-1; 12 bases are a match to TRBD1. Germline values: CDR1 LGHNA, CDR2 YSLEER. V trimming: 4 bases; J trimming: 5 bases; junction bases outside the gene matches: 8. The length of the CDR3 is 16 residues. In DNA form, the CDR3 reads TGCGCCAGCAGCCGGGGGACAGGGGGCCTTCAGACTGAAGCTTTCTTT. Translated, it gives CASSRGTGGLQTEAFF.